This entry describes one TCR beta chain. This clone may be a read error of a much larger clone one base away. The data were obtained in a study of T cells in Graves' hyperthyroidism and ophthalmopathy. RNA transcripts gave rise to amplified TCR beta CDR3 regions. HTBI primers drove first-round RT-PCR of the TCR CDR3. TCRdb independently ran MiXCR on the multiplex PCR reads; one entry per CDR3 protein. The sample consists of 300,000 to 350,000 distinct CDR3 sequences, about a sixth of them appearing once. The CDR3 is 16 residues long. V dropped 7 bases and J dropped 3 bases, with 18 bases sitting between them. Germline-derived CDR1 and CDR2 are LGHNT and FRNRAP.

The specimen sequenced was blood. The TCR sequence derives from a woman between 40 and 50 years old with Graves' ophthalmopathy. This sequence joins TRBV12-5 and TRBJ2-2; D remains ambiguous. The CDR3 DNA is TGTGCTAGTGATTACATGTCACGGAGATACACCGGGGAGCTGTTTTTT. Translating it yields CASDYMSRRYTGELFF.